This TCR beta chain was captured by sequencing in a study of T-cell memory formation after mild COVID-19. Each CDR3 protein is one row after TCRdb ran MiXCR on the 5' RACE reads. This sample has some 300,000 distinct CDR3 sequences, with 20% to 25% found just once. Trimming left V 4 bases short and J 9 bases short, with 7 bases between. This CDR3 contains 12 residues. From germline, CDR1 is SEHNR and CDR2 FQNEAQ (reference sequence). The sample was PBMCs or a T cell subset sorted from them (not recorded which). The clonotype comes from a man between 18 and 29 years old who had mild COVID-19 (a few samples of this study predate the infection). Cell type and time point are not known. The gene calls are TRBV7-9 and TRBJ1-6; D unclear. The CDR3 here is CASSYMPSPLHF. In DNA form, the CDR3 reads TGTGCCAGCAGCTACATGCCTTCACCCCTCCACTTT.